This T cell receptor (beta chain) was observed in a study of cytomegalovirus exposure and HLA in healthy donors. Study-level background: In an earlier analysis, 95 million to 140 million unique TCR beta sequences were found from some 170 million T cells.

Study outcomes and limitations: Three chains linked to CMV were shown in vitro to be specific for CMV antigens. The study recorded fewer than 200 TCR beta chains that were cytomegalovirus-associated.

Germline CDR1 reads KGHSH; CDR2 reads LQKENI. There are 16 residues in the CDR3. The V gene end was trimmed by 1 base and the J gene end by 1 base; junction bases not matched to a gene: 3. 13 Jbeta primers and 60 Vbeta primers were used for the PCR. In the authors' methods: About 88 million unique TCR beta chains, about 10 million of them shared, were counted by a later analysis. Assay: immunoSEQ multiplex PCR; the TCRdb copy retains only in-frame clones and omits some. V, J and clone size were drawn from that table, and D and trimming were deduced from the DNA. This sample's table has over 100,000 clones. In regard to this clone: Antigen: not known.

Sequencing was carried out using PBMCs. This receptor was obtained from a man aged 25-40 years in good health and CMV-seronegative. The genes are TRBV18 and TRBJ2-2, with 7 bases that match TRBD1. The CDR3 sequence: CASSPQRQGNTGELFF. CDR3 sequence (DNA): TGTGCCAGCTCACCACAGCGACAGGGGAACACCGGGGAGCTGTTTTTT.